This TCR beta chain was observed in a study of shared clonotypes between healthy human individuals. Naive CD8 populations comprised CD45RO-negative cells positively selected for CCR7, excluding terminally differentiated effector memory CD45RA+ cells. Assay: immunoSEQ multiplex PCR; the TCRdb copy retains only in-frame clones and omits some. The sample shows about 590,000 clones, nearly 97% of them seen only once. Trimming removed 1 base from V and 7 bases from J; junction bases left unmatched: 15. CDR1 is SGHAT, CDR2 FQNNGV, per germline. CDR3 length: 18 amino acids. This receptor was identified in a woman aged 25-40 years in good health. The sequenced sample consisted of naive CD8+ T cells sorted from blood. The rearrangement links TRBV11-2 to TRBJ2-1; 8 nucleotides match TRBD1. CDR3 residues: CASSLVSVLRTGRNEQFF. The CDR3 DNA is TGTGCCAGCAGCTTAGTGTCCGTGCTGCGGACAGGGCGAAATGAGCAGTTCTTC. The entire variable domain, with the rest obtained from reference TRBV11-2 and TRBJ2-1, is as follows: EAGVAQSPRYKIIEKRQSVAFWCNPISGHATLYWYQQILGQGPKLLIQFQNNGVVDDSQLPKDRFSAERLKGVDSTLKIQPAKLEDSAVYLCASSLVSVLRTGRNEQFFGPGTRLTVL.